The sequence of this T cell receptor (beta chain) was determined in a study of T-cell memory formation after mild COVID-19. Study details: Largely, TCR clusters stayed within a single donor.

Employing constant-segment primers, 5'RACE generated TCR alpha and TCR beta cDNA libraries bearing sample barcodes and UMIs. TCRdb passed the 5' RACE reads through MiXCR, listing each CDR3 protein once. The sample gives approximately 580,000 distinct CDR3 sequences, around 20% of which show up once; around 13% is in the top ten. Regarding this clonotype: The antigen is undetermined.

V lost 3 bases and J lost 2; bases outside the gene matches: 4. The CDR3 is made up of 16 amino acids. The V gene's germline CDR1 is KGHSH and CDR2 LQKENI. Study findings and constraints: Nothing showed for sure that second-wave clones peaking on day 37 were SARS-CoV-2 specific. Contracting clones localized mainly to CM and EM when CD4+ and mainly to EMRA when CD8+.

The TCR comes from an adult woman who had mild COVID-19 (a few samples of this study predate the infection). Cell type and time point are not known. The chain couples TRBV18 to TRBJ2-1, with 10 nucleotides matching TRBD2. Sequenced sample: PBMCs or a T cell subset sorted from them (not recorded which). The CDR3 here is CASSPQSGGAYNEQFF. The CDR3 DNA sequence: TGTGCCAGCTCACCCCAAAGCGGGGGGGCCTACAATGAGCAGTTCTTC.